This TCR beta chain stems from a study of blood T cell repertoires in COVID-19. On the study more broadly: COVID-19 samples, acute and convalescent, were from the United States, Italy and Spain. In each case, the material was cDNA or gDNA derived from T cells, B-cell-depleted T cells, or PBMCs.

This CDR3 is 20 amino acids long. V shed 0 bases, J shed 0 bases, and the junction held 13 bases outside the gene matches. In germline, CDR1 is MNHNS, CDR2 SASEGT. Authors' methods: For nucleated cells, counts were estimated from reference gene primer amplification. Method: immunoSEQ multiplex PCR; TCRdb's copy keeps in-frame clones and lacks some. V, J and clone size reflect that table, while D and trimming were determined from the DNA. The repertoire holds about 76,000 clones, with about 90% as singletons. The receptor comes from a human donor in a cohort sampled during active COVID-19. The specimen was peripheral blood. V and J are TRBV6-1 and TRBJ1-3, with TRBD1 matching 8 bases. The CDR3, as DNA: TGTGCCAGCAGTGAAGCTGGGAGGCGGTGGCAGGGGGCCTCTGGAAACACCATATATTTT. Protein product: CASSEAGRRWQGASGNTIYF.